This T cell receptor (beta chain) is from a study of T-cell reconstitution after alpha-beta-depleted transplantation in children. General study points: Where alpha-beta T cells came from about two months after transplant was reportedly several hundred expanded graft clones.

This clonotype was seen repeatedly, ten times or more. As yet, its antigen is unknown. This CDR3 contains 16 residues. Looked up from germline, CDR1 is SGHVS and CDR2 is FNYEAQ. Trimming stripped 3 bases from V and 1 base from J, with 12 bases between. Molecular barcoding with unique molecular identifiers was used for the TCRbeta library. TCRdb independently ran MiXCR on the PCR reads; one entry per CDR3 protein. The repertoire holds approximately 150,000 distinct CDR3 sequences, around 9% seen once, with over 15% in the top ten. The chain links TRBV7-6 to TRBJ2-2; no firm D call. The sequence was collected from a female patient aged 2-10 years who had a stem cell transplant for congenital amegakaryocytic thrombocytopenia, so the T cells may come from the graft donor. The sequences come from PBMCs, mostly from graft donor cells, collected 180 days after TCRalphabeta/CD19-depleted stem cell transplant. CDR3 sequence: CASSFLDNLNTGELFF. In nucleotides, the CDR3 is TGTGCCAGCAGCTTTTTGGATAACTTGAACACCGGGGAGCTGTTTTTT. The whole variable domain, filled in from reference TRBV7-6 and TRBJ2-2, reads GAGVSQSPRYKVTKRGQDVALRCDPISGHVSLYWYRQALGQGPEFLTYFNYEAQQDKSGLPNDRFSAERPEGSISTLTIQRTEQRDSAMYRCASSFLDNLNTGELFFGEGSRLTVL.